Listed below are T cell receptor beta chains from one sample, sequenced in a study of vaccination effects on CD4 cells after COVID-19. These receptors have no identified antigens. The table came from immunoSEQ multiplex PCR; TCRdb's copy has only in-frame clones and leaves some out. Seen here are 30,000 or so clones, about 70% observed once, and the top ten hold about 12%. The sample here was CD4+ T cells from PBMCs cultured with HCoV-229E spike peptides, taken after COVID-19 vaccination. These receptor sequences come from a human donor who received a COVID-19 vaccine. Each CDR3 is given with its conserved first and last residue. The order of the fields is CDR3 length, V gene, J gene, CDR3 protein.

CDR3 length: 18; V gene: TRBV5-1; J gene: TRBJ2-2; CDR3 protein: CASSEASSGLRLGGELFF
CDR3 length: 15; V gene: TRBV9; J gene: TRBJ2-1; CDR3 protein: CASTVSGGADNEQFF
CDR3 length: 17; V gene: TRBV5-1; J gene: TRBJ2-4; CDR3 protein: CASSRASSGGILDIQYF
CDR3 length: 15; V gene: TRBV4-2; J gene: TRBJ2-1; CDR3 protein: CASSQPGHSYNEQFF
CDR3 length: 16; V gene: TRBV10-3; J gene: TRBJ1-2; CDR3 protein: CAISESRGLLGHGYTF
CDR3 length: 14; V gene: TRBV7-2; J gene: TRBJ1-1; CDR3 protein: CASSQQGLGTEAFF
CDR3 length: 15; V gene: TRBV7-9; J gene: TRBJ2-7; CDR3 protein: CASSPPPGLSYEQYF
CDR3 length: 16; V gene: TRBV5-1; J gene: TRBJ1-4; CDR3 protein: CASSLGDRVSNEKLFF
CDR3 length: 14; V gene: TRBV11-2; J gene: TRBJ2-7; CDR3 protein: CASSSGTRGYEQYF
CDR3 length: 16; V gene: TRBV18; J gene: TRBJ2-1; CDR3 protein: CASSPSRGQGLNEQFF
CDR3 length: 15; V gene: TRBV5-1; J gene: TRBJ1-1; CDR3 protein: CASSLEGQGNTEAFF
CDR3 length: 13; V gene: TRBV12-3/TRBV12-4; J gene: TRBJ2-7; CDR3 protein: CASSWTRLGEQYF
CDR3 length: 15; V gene: TRBV7-7; J gene: TRBJ2-5; CDR3 protein: CASSLVASRGETQYF
CDR3 length: 13; V gene: TRBV2; J gene: TRBJ1-2; CDR3 protein: CASTSRVEDGYTF
CDR3 length: 14; V gene: TRBV6-5; J gene: TRBJ2-3; CDR3 protein: CASNLAGSGDTQYF
CDR3 length: 13; V gene: TRBV5-1; J gene: TRBJ2-5; CDR3 protein: CASSLGLGETQYF
CDR3 length: 15; V gene: TRBV5-1; J gene: TRBJ1-2; CDR3 protein: CASSDPTGVAWGYTF
CDR3 length: 17; V gene: TRBV7-8; J gene: TRBJ2-5; CDR3 protein: CASSPIGSGSRTKTQYF